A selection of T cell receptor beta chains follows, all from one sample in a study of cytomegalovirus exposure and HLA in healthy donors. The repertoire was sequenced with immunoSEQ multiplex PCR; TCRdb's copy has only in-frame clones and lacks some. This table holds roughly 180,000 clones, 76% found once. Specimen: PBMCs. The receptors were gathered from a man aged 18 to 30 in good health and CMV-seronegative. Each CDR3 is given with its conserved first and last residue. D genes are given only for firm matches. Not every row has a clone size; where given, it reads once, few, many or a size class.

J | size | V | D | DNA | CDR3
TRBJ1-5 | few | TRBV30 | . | TGTGCCTGGAGCACGCAGGACAATCAGCCCCAGCATTTT | CAWSTQDNQPQHF
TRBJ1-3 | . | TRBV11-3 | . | TGTGCCAGCAGATCGGGGGGGGCTGGGGGAAACACCATATATTTT | CASRSGGAGGNTIYF
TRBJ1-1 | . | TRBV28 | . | TGTGCCAGCAGTCTCAACAGGGCTCGGTTCCCTGAAGCTTTCTTT | CASSLNRARFPEAFF
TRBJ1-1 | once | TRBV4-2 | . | TGTGCCAGCAGCCAAGATCCCGGGTACACTGAAGCTTTCTTT | CASSQDPGYTEAFF
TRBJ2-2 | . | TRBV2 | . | TGTGCCAGCAAGAGATTGAACACCGGGGAGCTGTTTTTT | CASKRLNTGELFF
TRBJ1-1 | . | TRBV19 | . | TGTGCCAGTAGTATAGCAGGGCGACCGGACACTGAAGCTTTCTTT | CASSIAGRPDTEAFF
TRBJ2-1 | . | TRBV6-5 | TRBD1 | TGTGCCAGCAACAAACCGGGACAGGCCAACAATGAGCAGTTCTTC | CASNKPGQANNEQFF
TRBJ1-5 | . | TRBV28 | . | TGTGCCAGCAAAACTCCTGGGGCCGGGGGGCCCCAGCATTTT | CASKTPGAGGPQHF
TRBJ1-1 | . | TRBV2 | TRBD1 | TGTGCCTCCAGAAGACAGGGGGCGACGGCCACTGAAGCTTTCTTT | CASRRQGATATEAFF
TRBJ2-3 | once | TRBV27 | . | TGTGCCAGCAGGAAACCCGGGGAAAGGCATACGCAGTATTTT | CASRKPGERHTQYF
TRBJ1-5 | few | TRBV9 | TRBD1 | TGTGCCAGCAGCGTGGGGACAGGGCAGAATCAGCCCCAGCATTTT | CASSVGTGQNQPQHF
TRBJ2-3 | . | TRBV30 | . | TGTGCCTGGAGTGACGGACACGGCACAGATACGCAGTATTTT | CAWSDGHGTDTQYF
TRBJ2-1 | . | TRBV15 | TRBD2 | TGTGCCACCAGCAGAGGACTAGCCAATGAGCAGTTCTTC | CATSRGLANEQFF
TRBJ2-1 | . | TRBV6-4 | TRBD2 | TGTGCCAGCAGTGCCGGGACTAGCGGGAACAATGAGCAGTTCTTC | CASSAGTSGNNEQFF
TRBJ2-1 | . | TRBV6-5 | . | TGTGCCAGCGGGCTCGGGGGGCGAAATGAGCAGTTCTTC | CASGLGGRNEQFF
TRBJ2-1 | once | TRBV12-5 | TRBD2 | TGTGCTAGTGGTGTAGCGGGGCACAATGAGCAGTTCTTC | CASGVAGHNEQFF
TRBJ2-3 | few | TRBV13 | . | TGTGCCAGCAGCTTTCGGTTCTCTAGCACAGATACGCAGTATTTT | CASSFRFSSTDTQYF
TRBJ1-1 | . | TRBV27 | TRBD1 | TGTGCCAGCAGCCCTACCGGACAGGGGGACACTGAAGCTTTCTTT | CASSPTGQGDTEAFF
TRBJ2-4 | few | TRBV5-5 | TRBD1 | TGTGCCAGCAGCTCGGATTCCGGGACAGGGCCTATCATTCAGTACTTC | CASSSDSGTGPIIQYF
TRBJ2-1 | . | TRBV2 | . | TGTGCCAGCAGTGCGGGGGGCGGGCACAATGAGCAGTTCTTC | CASSAGGGHNEQFF
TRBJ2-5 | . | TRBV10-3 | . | TGTGCCATGGGAGAGGGAGGACGCGAGACCCAGTACTTC | CAMGEGGRETQYF
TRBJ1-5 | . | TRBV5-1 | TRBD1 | TGCGCCAGCAGCAGAGGGGACAGCCAGCCCCAGCATTTT | CASSRGDSQPQHF
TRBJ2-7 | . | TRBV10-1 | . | TGCGCCAGCAGTGCGCCCAAGGACGGGGGAGGCGAGCAGTACTTC | CASSAPKDGGGEQYF
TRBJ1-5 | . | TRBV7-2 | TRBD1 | TGTGCCAGCAGCTTCGACAGGGGAGGTCAGCCCCAGCATTTT | CASSFDRGGQPQHF
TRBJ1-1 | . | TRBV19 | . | TGTGCCAGTAGCCGAGCCGGGAGGGCGTACACTGAAGCTTTCTTT | CASSRAGRAYTEAFF
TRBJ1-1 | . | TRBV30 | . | TGTGCCTGGAGTAAGCAGGGTCTACCTGAAGCTTTCTTT | CAWSKQGLPEAFF
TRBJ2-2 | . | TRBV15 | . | TGTGCCACCAGCAGAGATATTTCCGCGGCGGGCGGGGAGCTGTTTTTT | CATSRDISAAGGELFF
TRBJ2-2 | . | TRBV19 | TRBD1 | TGTGCCAGTAGCTTCAGGGGGCGCACCGGGGAGCTGTTTTTT | CASSFRGRTGELFF
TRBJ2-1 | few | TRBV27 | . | TGTGCCAGCAGTTTATCGACAGTCTACAATGAGCAGTTCTTC | CASSLSTVYNEQFF
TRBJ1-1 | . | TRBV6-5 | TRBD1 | TGTGCCAGCAGTTACGGACAGGGTTACACTGAAGCTTTCTTT | CASSYGQGYTEAFF
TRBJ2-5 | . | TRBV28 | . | TGTGCCAGCAGTTTTTTGGGTTTGGAGGAGACCCAGTACTTC | CASSFLGLEETQYF
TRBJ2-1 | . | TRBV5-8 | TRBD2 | TGTGCCAGCAGCTTGGGACTAGCGGCCTACAATGAGCAGTTCTTC | CASSLGLAAYNEQFF
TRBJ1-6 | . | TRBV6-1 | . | TGTGCCAGCAGCCGCGACTCCTATAATTCACCCCTCCACTTT | CASSRDSYNSPLHF
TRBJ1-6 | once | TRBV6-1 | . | TGTGCCAGCAGTGCCTCAGTTGGACGGGGAGATTCACCCCTCCACTTT | CASSASVGRGDSPLHF
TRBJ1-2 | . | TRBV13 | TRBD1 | TGTGCCAGCAGCTTACAGGGGGCGGCTAGTGGCTACACCTTC | CASSLQGAASGYTF
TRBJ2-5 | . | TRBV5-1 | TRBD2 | TGCGCCAGCAGAACCGGGACTAGCGGGGTGGAGACCCAGTACTTC | CASRTGTSGVETQYF
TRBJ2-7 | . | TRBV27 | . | TGTGCCAGCAGCGCTACAGTGGGGGGCTACGAGCAGTACTTC | CASSATVGGYEQYF
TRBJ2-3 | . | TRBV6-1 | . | TGTGCCAGCAAGGACTATTCCACAGATACGCAGTATTTT | CASKDYSTDTQYF
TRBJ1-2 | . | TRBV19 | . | TGTGCCAGCAGGGGCGTAGCTGAATATGGCTACACCTTC | CASRGVAEYGYTF
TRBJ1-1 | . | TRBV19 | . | TGTGCCAGTAGCGGATACCGGGGTGAAGCTTTCTTT | CASSGYRGEAFF
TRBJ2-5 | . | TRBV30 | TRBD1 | TGTGCCTGGAGGACAGGGCCAGAGACCCAGTACTTC | CAWRTGPETQYF
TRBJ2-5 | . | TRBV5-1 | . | TGCGCCAGCAGCTTGGGAGCACAGGGACGAGAGACCCAGTACTTC | CASSLGAQGRETQYF
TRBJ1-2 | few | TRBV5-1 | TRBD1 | TGCGCCAGCAGCTCCCTCCCGGGACAGGGGGCCCCCGGAGCGGGCTACACCTTC | CASSSLPGQGAPGAGYTF
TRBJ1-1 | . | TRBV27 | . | TGTGCCAGCAGTAATCGCCGATCGAGAGAAGCTTTCTTT | CASSNRRSREAFF
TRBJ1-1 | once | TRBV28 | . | TGTGCCAGCAGTCCCCCGCCGGGAGGGAGTCACACTGAAGCTTTCTTT | CASSPPPGGSHTEAFF
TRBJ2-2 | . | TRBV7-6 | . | TGTGCCAGCAGCTTAAGGGGGTGGCAGGAGAACACCGGGGAGCTGTTTTTT | CASSLRGWQENTGELFF
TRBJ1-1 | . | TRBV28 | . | TGTGCCAGCAGTGCCGCAACAGGAGCGAACACTGAAGCTTTCTTT | CASSAATGANTEAFF
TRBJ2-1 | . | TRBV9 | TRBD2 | TGTGCCAGCAGCAAGGGAGGGAACTCCTACAATGAGCAGTTCTTC | CASSKGGNSYNEQFF